The clone carrying this TCR beta chain ranks as medium-sized. Its target is unknown. Per the germline V gene, CDR1 is GTSNPN and CDR2 is SVGIG (reference sequence). There are 14 residues in the CDR3. V dropped 4 bases and J dropped 4 bases, with 16 bases sitting between them. The sample originates from a study of a mutant IDH1 vaccine in newly diagnosed glioma. The time point denotes: week 47, end of study. Vaccinated patients received 300 ug of mutant IDH1 20-mer peptide per dose, with topical imiquimod. Clones were sequenced by immunoSEQ multiplex PCR, and TCRdb holds only the in-frame ones, with some missing. The sample has roughly 32,000 clones, approximately 90% seen once.

This clonotype originated in a man in his forties or fifties with glioma. This chain links TRBV30 with TRBJ1-2, with D maybe TRBD1 (5 bases). Sequences were derived from PBMCs, sampled from a glioma patient whose treatment included an IDH1 peptide vaccine. CDR3 nucleotides: TGTGCCTGGAAGCAGGGTAACTGGGGCTATGGCTACACCTTC. It yields the protein CAWKQGNWGYGYTF. Using reference TRBV30 and TRBJ1-2 for the parts outside the CDR3, the full variable domain is SQTIHQWPATLVQPVGSPLSLECTVEGTSNPNLYWYRQAAGRGLQLLFYSVGIGQISSEVPQNLSASRPQDRQFILSSKKLLLSDSGFYLCAWKQGNWGYGYTFGSGTRLTVV.